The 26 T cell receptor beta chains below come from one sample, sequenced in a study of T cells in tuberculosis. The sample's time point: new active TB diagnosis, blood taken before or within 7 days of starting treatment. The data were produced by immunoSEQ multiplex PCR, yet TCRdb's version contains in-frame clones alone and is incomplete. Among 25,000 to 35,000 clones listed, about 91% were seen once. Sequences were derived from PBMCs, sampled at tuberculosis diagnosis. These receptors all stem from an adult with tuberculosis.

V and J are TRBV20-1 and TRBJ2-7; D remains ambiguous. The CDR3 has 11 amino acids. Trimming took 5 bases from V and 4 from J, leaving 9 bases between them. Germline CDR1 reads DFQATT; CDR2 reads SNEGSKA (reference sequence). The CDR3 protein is CSAPVRYEQYF. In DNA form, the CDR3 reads TGCAGTGCTCCCGTTAGATACGAGCAGTACTTC.

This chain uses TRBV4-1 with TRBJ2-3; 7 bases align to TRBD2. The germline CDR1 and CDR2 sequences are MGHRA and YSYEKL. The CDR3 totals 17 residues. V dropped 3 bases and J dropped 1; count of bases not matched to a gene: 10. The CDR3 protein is CASSQGRASGRTDTQYF. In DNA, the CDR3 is TGCGCCAGCAGCCAGGGAAGGGCTAGCGGCCGCACAGATACGCAGTATTTT.

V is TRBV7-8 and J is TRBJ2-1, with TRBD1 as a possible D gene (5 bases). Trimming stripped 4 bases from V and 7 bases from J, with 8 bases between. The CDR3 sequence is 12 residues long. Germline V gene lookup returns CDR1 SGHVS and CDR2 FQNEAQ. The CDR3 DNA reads TGTGCCAGCAGCTCTAGACAGAATGAGCAGTTCTTC. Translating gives CASSSRQNEQFF.

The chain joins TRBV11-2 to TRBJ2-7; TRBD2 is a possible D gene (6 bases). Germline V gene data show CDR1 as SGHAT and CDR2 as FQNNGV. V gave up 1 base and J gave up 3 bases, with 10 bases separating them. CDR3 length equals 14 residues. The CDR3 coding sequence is TGTGCCAGCAGCTTAGGGCAGGAGGGCTACGAGCAGTACTTC. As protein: CASSLGQEGYEQYF.

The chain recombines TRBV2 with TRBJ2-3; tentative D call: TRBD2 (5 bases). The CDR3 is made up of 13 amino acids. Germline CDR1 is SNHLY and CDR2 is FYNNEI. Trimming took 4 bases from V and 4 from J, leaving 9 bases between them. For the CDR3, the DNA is TGTGCCAGCAGTGTAAGCGGAGCAGATACGCAGTATTTT. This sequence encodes CASSVSGADTQYF.

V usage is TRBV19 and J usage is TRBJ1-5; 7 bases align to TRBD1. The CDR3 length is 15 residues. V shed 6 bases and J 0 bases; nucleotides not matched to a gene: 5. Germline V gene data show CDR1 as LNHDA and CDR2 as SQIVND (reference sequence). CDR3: CASRPGQNSNQPQHF. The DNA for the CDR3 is TGTGCCAGTAGGCCGGGACAGAATAGCAATCAGCCCCAGCATTTT.

The CDR3 bases are TGTGCCAGCAGACAGGGGGATCAGCCCCAGCATTTT. Residues: CASRQGDQPQHF. This chain uses TRBV6-5 with TRBJ1-5, with 8 bases matching TRBD1. In germline, CDR1 is MNHEY, CDR2 SVGAGI. The V segment lost 6 bases and the J segment 5 bases; nucleotides outside the gene matches: 0. The CDR3 has 12 residues.

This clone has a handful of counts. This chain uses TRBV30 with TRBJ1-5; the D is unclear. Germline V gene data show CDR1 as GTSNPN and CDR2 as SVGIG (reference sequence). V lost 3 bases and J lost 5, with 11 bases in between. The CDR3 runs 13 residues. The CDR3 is CAWSVERHQPQHF. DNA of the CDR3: TGTGCCTGGAGCGTGGAGCGTCATCAGCCCCAGCATTTT.

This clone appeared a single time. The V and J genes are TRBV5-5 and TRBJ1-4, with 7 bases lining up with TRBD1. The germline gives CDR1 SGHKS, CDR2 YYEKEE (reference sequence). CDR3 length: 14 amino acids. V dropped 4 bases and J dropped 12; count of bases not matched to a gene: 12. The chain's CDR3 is CASSKPGQSFELFF. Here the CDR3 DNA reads TGTGCCAGCAGCAAACCGGGACAGTCTTTTGAACTGTTTTTT.

CDR3 DNA: TGCGCCAGCAGCCATCCGGGACAGGGTGGGGAAAAACTGTTTTTT. This gives the protein CASSHPGQGGEKLFF. The J gene is TRBJ1-4, the V gene TRBV4-3; TRBD1 agrees at 9 bases. V shed 3 bases and J 8 bases; nucleotides not matched to a gene: 7. Germline lookup yields CDR1 LGHNA and CDR2 YSLEER. The CDR3 is made up of 15 amino acids.

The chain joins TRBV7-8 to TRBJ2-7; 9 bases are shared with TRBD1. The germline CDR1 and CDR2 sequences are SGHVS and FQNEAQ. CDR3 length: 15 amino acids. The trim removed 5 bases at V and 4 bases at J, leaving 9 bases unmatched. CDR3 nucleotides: TGTGCCAGCAGCCATTCTGGACAGGGGAGGTACGAGCAGTACTTC. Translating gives CASSHSGQGRYEQYF.

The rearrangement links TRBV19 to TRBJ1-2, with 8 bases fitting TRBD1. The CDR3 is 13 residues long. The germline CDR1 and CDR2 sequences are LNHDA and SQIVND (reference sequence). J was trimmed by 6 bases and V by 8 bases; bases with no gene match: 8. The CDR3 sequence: CASYGAGGNGYTF. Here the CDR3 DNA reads TGTGCCAGTTATGGGGCAGGGGGCAATGGCTACACCTTC. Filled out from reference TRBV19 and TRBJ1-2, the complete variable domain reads DGGITQSPKYLFRKEGQNVTLSCEQNLNHDAMYWYRQDPGQGLRLIYYSQIVNDFQKGDIAEGYSVSREKKESFPLTVTSAQKNPTAFYLCASYGAGGNGYTFGSGTRLTVV.

The CDR3 loop reads CASSESWRYEQFF. The CDR3 nucleotides read TGCGCCAGCAGTGAGTCGTGGAGGTATGAGCAGTTCTTC. The V gene is TRBV10-2, the J gene TRBJ2-1; D perhaps matches TRBD2 (5 bases). This CDR3 comprises 13 residues. Germline V gene sequence: CDR1 WSHSY, CDR2 SAAADI. Trimming removed 0 bases from V and 8 bases from J, with 8 bases in between.

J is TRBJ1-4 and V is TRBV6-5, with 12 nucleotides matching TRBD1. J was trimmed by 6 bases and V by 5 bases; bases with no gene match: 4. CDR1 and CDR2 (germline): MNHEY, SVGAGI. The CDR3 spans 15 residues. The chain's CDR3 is CASSRDRGQDEKLFF. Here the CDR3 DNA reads TGTGCCAGCAGTAGGGACAGGGGGCAGGATGAAAAACTGTTTTTT.

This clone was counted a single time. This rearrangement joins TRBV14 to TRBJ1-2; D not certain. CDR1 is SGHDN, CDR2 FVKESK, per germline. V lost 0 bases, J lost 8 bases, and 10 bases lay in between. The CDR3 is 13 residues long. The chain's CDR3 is CASSQEGRGGYTF. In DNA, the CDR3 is TGTGCCAGCAGCCAAGAAGGGCGCGGGGGCTACACCTTC.

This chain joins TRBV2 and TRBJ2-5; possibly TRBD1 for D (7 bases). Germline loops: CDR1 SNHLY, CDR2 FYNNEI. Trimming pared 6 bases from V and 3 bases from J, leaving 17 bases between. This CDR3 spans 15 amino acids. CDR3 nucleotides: TGTGCCAGCAGGCGCCGGACAGGAGGGGAAGAGACCCAGTACTTC. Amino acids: CASRRRTGGEETQYF. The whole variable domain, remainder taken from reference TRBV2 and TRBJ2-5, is EPEVTQTPSHQVTQMGQEVILRCVPISNHLYFYWYRQILGQKVEFLVSFYNNEISEKSEIFDDQFSVERPDGSNFTLKIRSTKLEDSAMYFCASRRRTGGEETQYFGPGTRLLVL.

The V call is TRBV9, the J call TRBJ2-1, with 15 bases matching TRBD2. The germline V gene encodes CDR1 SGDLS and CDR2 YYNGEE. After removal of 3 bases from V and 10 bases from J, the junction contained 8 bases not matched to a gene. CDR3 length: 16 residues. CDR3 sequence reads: CASSARTSGRGQEQFF. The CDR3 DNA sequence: TGTGCCAGCAGCGCGAGGACTAGCGGGAGGGGCCAAGAGCAGTTCTTC.

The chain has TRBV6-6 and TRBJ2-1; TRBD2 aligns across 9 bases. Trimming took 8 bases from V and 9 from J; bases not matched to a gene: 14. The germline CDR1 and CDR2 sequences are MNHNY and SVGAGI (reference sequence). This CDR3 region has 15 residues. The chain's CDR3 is CASHRWVAGDGEQFF. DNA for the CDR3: TGTGCCAGCCACCGTTGGGTAGCGGGAGACGGTGAGCAGTTCTTC.

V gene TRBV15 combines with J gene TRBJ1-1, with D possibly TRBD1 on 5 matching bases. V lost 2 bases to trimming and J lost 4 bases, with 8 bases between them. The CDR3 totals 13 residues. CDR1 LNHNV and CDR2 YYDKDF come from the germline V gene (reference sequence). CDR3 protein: CATSRRTGTEAFF. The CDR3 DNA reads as TGTGCCACCAGCAGACGTACAGGCACTGAAGCTTTCTTT.

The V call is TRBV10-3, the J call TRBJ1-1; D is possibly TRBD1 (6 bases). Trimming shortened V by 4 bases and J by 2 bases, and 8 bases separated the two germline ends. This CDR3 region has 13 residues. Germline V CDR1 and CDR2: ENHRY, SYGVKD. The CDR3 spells CAISAGGNTEAFF. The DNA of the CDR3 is TGTGCCATCAGTGCGGGGGGCAACACTGAAGCTTTCTTT.

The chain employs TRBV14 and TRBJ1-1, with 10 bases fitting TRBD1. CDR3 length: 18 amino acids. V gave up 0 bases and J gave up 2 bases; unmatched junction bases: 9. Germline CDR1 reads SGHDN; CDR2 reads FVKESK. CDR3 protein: CASSQDWGTGVPNTEAFF. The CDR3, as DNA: TGTGCCAGCAGCCAAGATTGGGGGACAGGGGTCCCCAACACTGAAGCTTTCTTT.

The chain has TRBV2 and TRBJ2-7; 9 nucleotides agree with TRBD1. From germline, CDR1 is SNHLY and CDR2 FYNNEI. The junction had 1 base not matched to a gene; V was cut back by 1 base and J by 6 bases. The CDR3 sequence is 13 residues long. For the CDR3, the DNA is TGTGCCAGCAGTGAAGGGACAGGGGCCGAGCAGTACTTC. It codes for CASSEGTGAEQYF.

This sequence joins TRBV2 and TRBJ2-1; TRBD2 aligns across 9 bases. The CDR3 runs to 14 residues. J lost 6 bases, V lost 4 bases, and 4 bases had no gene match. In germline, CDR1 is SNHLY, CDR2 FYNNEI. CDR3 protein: CASSGSGRGNEQFF. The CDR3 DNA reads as TGTGCCAGCAGTGGTAGCGGGAGAGGCAATGAGCAGTTCTTC.

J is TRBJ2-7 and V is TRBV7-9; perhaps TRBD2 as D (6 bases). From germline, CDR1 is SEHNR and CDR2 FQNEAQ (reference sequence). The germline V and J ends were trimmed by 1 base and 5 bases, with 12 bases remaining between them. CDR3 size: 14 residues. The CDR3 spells CASSLGEARHEQYF. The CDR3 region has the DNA TGTGCCAGCAGCTTAGGGGAGGCACGGCACGAGCAGTACTTC.

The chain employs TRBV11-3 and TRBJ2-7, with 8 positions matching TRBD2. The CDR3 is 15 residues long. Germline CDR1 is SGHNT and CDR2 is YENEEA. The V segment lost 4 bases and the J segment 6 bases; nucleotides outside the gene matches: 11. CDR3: CASSSGGAGSSEQYF. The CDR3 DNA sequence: TGTGCCAGCAGCTCCGGGGGGGCCGGGTCTAGCGAGCAGTACTTC.

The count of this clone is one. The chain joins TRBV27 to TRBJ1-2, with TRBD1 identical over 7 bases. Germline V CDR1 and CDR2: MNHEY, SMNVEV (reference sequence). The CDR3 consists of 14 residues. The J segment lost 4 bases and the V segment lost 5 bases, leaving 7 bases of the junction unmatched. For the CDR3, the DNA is TGTGCCAGCAGTCCGAGGGGGCAGATCTATGGCTACACCTTC. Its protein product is CASSPRGQIYGYTF.